Presented here are 6 T cell receptor beta chains from one specimen sequenced in a study of blood T cell repertoires in COVID-19. Generated by immunoSEQ multiplex PCR, the TCRdb table keeps only in-frame clones and is missing some. The sample records hundreds of thousands of clones, 89% being singletons. Sequenced: PBMCs or T cells enriched from blood (not recorded which). All receptors come from a woman aged 40 to 55 who had recovered from COVID-19.

This clone was observed a single time. V gene TRBV5-8 combines with J gene TRBJ2-3, with 10 positions matching TRBD2. The CDR3 consists of 15 residues. Germline V lookup: CDR1 SGHTS, CDR2 YDEGEE. The V segment lost 1 base and the J segment 6 bases; nucleotides outside the gene matches: 5. In DNA, the CDR3 is TGTGCCAGCAGCTTGACTAGCGGGATAGGTGATACGCAGTATTTT. Protein: CASSLTSGIGDTQYF.

This sequence joins TRBV6-5 and TRBJ2-2; TRBD2 agrees at 11 bases. The V gene end was trimmed by 6 bases and the J gene end by 6 bases; junction bases not matched to a gene: 6. The CDR3 is 15 residues long. Germline assignment: CDR1 MNHEY and CDR2 SVGAGI. CDR3 bases: TGTGCCAGCAGAGTTAGCGGGGGGGCGTCCGGGGAGCTGTTTTTT. This encodes CASRVSGGASGELFF.

The rearrangement uses TRBV6-2 or TRBV6-3 and TRBJ1-2; 7 nucleotides match TRBD1. The CDR3 contains 16 residues. The germline gives CDR1 MNHEY, CDR2 SVGEGT. V was clipped by 2 bases and J by 6 bases; unmatched bases: 12. The CDR3 coding sequence is TGTGCCAGCAGTTACGGCCGGGAGGGGGCGGAGAATGGCTACACCTTC. Translated, it gives CASSYGREGAENGYTF.

V and J are TRBV7-9 and TRBJ2-3; D is unclear. From germline, CDR1 is SEHNR and CDR2 FQNEAQ (reference sequence). Trimming stripped 2 bases from V and 0 bases from J, with 9 bases between. The CDR3 is 15 residues long. CDR3 sequence: CASSLSQASTDTQYF. In nucleotides, the CDR3 is TGTGCCAGCAGCTTAAGTCAGGCTAGCACAGATACGCAGTATTTT.

V is TRBV7-9 and J is TRBJ2-5; D ambiguous. Germline V CDR1 and CDR2: SEHNR, FQNEAQ (reference sequence). CDR3 size: 12 residues. The V gene lost 1 base and the J gene lost 7 bases, with 7 bases spanning the gap. The CDR3 nucleotides read TGTGCCAGCAGCTTAGGGTCGGGGACCCAGTACTTC. It yields the protein CASSLGSGTQYF.

There are a few counts of this clone. The J gene is TRBJ1-1, the V gene TRBV6-5; TRBD1 might be the D (6 bases). The CDR3 consists of 13 residues. The ends were cut back, 5 bases at V and 5 bases at J, with 12 bases in the middle. Germline lookup yields CDR1 MNHEY and CDR2 SVGAGI. The DNA of the CDR3 is TGTGCCAGCAGTAACAGGGAGGGGACTGAAGCTTTCTTT. Translated, it gives CASSNREGTEAFF.